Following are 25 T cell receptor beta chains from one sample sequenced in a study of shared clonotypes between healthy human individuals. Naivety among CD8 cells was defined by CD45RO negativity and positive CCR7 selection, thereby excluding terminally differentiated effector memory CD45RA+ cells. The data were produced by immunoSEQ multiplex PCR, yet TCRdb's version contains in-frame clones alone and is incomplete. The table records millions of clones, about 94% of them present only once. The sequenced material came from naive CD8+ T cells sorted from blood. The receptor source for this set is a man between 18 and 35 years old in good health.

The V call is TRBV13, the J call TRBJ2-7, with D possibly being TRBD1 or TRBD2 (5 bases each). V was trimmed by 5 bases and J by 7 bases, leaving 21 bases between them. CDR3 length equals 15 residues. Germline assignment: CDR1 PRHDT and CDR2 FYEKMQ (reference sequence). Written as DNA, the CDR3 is TGTGCCAGCAGCCTCGGGGCAGGACCTTTTTCAGAGCAGTACTTC. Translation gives CASSLGAGPFSEQYF.

In DNA, the CDR3 is TGTGCCAGCAGTGAACTCGGGAATAACTATGGCTACACCTTC. It encodes CASSELGNNYGYTF. V and J are TRBV25-1 and TRBJ1-2; D gene ambiguous. Germline V gene lookup returns CDR1 MGHDK and CDR2 SYGVNS. This CDR3 spans 14 amino acids. V was pared by 2 bases and J by 1 base, with 8 bases between.

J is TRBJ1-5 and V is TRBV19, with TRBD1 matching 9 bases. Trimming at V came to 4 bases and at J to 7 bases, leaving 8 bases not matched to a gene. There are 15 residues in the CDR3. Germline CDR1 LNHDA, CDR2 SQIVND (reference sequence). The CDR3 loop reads CASSTRTGEWQPQHF. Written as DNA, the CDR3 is TGTGCCAGTAGTACCAGGACAGGGGAATGGCAGCCCCAGCATTTT.

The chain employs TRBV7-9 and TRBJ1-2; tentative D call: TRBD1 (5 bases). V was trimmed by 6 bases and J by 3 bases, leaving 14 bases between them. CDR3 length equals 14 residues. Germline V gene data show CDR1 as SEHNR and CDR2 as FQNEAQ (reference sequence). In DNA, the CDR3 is TGTGCCAGCAGTCTCGACCCCAGGGACTATGGCTACACCTTC. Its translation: CASSLDPRDYGYTF.

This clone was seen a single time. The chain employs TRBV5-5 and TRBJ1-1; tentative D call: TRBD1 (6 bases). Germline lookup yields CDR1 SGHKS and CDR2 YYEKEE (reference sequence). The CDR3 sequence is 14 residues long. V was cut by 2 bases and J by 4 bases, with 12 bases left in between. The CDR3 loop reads CASSLWGPRTEAFF. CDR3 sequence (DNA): TGTGCCAGCAGCTTATGGGGGCCGCGCACTGAAGCTTTCTTT.

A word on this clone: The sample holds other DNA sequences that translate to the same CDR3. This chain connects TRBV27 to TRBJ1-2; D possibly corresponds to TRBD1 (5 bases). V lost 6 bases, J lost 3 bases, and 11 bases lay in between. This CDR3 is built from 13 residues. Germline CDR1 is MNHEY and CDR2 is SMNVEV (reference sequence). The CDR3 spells CASSPVGDYGYTF. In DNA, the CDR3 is TGTGCCAGCAGCCCGGTAGGGGACTATGGCTACACCTTC.

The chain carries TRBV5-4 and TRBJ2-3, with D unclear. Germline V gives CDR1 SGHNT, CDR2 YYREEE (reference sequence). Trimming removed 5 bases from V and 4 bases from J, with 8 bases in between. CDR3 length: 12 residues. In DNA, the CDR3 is TGTGCCAGCAGTAGGGCATCAGATACGCAGTATTTT. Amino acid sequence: CASSRASDTQYF.

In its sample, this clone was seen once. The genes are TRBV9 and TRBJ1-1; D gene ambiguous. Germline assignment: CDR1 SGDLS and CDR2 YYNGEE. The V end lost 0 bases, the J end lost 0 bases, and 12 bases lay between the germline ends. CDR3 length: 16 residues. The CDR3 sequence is CASSVVPGQMNTEAFF. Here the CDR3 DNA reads TGTGCCAGCAGCGTAGTTCCAGGTCAGATGAACACTGAAGCTTTCTTT. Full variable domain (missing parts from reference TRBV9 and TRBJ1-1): DSGVTQTPKHLITATGQRVTLRCSPRSGDLSVYWYQQSLDQGLQFLIQYYNGEERAKGNILERFSAQQFPDLHSELNLSSLELGDSALYFCASSVVPGQMNTEAFFGQGTRLTVV.

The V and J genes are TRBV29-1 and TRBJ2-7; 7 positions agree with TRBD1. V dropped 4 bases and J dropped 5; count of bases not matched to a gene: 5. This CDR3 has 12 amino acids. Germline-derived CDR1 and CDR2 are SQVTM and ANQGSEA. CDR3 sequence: CSVADREDEQYF. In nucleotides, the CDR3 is TGCAGCGTTGCTGACAGGGAAGACGAGCAGTACTTC.

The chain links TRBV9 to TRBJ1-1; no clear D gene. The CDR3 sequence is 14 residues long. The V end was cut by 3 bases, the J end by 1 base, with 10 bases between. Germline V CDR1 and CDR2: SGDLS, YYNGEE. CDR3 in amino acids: CASSDGPENTEAFF. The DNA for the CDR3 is TGTGCCAGCAGCGACGGACCGGAGAACACTGAAGCTTTCTTT.

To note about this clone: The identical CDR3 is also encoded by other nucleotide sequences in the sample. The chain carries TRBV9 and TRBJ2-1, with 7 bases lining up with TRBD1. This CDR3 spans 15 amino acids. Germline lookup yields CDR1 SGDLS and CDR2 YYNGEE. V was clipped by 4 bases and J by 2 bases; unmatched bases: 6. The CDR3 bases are TGTGCCAGCAGCCCTTCGGGGACAGCCTACAATGAGCAGTTCTTC. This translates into CASSPSGTAYNEQFF.

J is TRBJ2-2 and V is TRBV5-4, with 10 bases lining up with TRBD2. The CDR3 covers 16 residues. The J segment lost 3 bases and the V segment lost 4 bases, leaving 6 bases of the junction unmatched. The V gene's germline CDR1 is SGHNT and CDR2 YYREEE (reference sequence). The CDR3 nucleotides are TGTGCCAGCAGCACAGGAGCGGGAGGGGACACCGGGGAGCTGTTTTTT. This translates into CASSTGAGGDTGELFF. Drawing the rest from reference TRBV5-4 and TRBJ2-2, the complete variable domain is ETGVTQSPTHLIKTRGQQVTLRCSSQSGHNTVSWYQQALGQGPQFIFQYYREEENGRGNFPPRFSGLQFPNYSSELNVNALELDDSALYLCASSTGAGGDTGELFFGEGSRLTVL.

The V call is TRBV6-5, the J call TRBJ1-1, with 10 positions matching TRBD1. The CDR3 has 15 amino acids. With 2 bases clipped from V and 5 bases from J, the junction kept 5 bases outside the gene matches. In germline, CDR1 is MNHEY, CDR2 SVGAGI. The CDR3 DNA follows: TGTGCCAGCAGTTACCCGGGACAGGGGAGGACTGAAGCTTTCTTT. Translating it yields CASSYPGQGRTEAFF.

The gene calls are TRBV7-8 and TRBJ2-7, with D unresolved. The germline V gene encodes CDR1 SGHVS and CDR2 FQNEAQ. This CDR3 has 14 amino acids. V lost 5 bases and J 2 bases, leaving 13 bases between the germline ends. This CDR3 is CASSPSTVTYEQYF. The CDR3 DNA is TGTGCCAGCAGCCCAAGCACGGTGACCTACGAGCAGTACTTC.

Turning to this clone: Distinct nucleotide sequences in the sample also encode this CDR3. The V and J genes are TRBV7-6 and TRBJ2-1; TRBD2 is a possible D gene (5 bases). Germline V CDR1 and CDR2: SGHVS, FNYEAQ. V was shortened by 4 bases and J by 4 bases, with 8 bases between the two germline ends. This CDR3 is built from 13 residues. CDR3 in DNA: TGTGCCAGCAGCTCAGGACTGTACAATGAGCAGTTCTTC. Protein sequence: CASSSGLYNEQFF.

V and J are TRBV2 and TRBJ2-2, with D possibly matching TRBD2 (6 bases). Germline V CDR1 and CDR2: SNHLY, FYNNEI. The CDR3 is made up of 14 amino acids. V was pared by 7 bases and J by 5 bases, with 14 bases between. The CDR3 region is CASNPGGRTGELFF. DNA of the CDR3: TGTGCCAGCAACCCCGGGGGACGGACCGGGGAGCTGTTTTTT.

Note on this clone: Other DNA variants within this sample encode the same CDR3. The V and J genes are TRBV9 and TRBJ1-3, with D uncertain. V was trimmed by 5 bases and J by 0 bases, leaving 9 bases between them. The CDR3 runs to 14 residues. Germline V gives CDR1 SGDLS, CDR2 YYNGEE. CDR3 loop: CASSDGSSGNTIYF. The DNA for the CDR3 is TGTGCCAGCAGTGACGGTAGCTCTGGAAACACCATATATTTT.

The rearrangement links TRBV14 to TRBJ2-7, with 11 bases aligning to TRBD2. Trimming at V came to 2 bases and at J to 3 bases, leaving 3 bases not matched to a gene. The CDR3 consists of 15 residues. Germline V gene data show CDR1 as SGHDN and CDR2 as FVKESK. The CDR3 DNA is TGTGCCAGCAGCCAACTAGCGGGAGGCCGCTACGAGCAGTACTTC. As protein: CASSQLAGGRYEQYF.

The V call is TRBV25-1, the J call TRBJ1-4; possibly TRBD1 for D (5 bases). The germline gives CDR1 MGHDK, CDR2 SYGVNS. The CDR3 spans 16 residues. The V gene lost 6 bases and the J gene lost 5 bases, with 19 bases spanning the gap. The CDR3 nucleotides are TGTGCCAGCAGAACGCGGACTCAGGGAGGGAATGAAAAACTGTTTTTT. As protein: CASRTRTQGGNEKLFF.

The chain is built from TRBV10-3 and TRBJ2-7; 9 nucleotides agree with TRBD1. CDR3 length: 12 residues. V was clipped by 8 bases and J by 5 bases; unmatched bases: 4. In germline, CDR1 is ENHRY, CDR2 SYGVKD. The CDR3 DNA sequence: TGTGCCATCGGGGGGGACAGGGACGAGCAGTACTTC. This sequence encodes CAIGGDRDEQYF.

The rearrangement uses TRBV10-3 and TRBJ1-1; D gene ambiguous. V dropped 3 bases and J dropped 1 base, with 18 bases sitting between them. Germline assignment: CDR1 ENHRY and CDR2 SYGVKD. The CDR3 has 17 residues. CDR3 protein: CAISDFLLGDRNTEAFF. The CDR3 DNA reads TGTGCCATCAGTGATTTTTTACTCGGCGATCGGAACACTGAAGCTTTCTTT.

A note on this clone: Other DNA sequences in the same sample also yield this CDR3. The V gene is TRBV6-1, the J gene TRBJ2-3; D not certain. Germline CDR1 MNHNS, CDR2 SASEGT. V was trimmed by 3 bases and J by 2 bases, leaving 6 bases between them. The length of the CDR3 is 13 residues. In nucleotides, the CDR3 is TGTGCCAGCAGTGAGCTATACACAGATACGCAGTATTTT. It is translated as CASSELYTDTQYF.

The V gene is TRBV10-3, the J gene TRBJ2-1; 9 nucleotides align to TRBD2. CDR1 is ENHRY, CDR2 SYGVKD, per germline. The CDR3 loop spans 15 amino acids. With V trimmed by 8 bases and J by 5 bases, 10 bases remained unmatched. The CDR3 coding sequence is TGTGCCATCCGATTTAGCGGGAGTGGGGACAATGAGCAGTTCTTC. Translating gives CAIRFSGSGDNEQFF.

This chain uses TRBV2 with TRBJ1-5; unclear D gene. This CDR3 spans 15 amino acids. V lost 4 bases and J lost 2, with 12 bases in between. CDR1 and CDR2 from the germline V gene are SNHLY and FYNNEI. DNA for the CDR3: TGTGCCAGCAGTGGGTGGGAGGCCGGCAATCAGCCCCAGCATTTT. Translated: CASSGWEAGNQPQHF.

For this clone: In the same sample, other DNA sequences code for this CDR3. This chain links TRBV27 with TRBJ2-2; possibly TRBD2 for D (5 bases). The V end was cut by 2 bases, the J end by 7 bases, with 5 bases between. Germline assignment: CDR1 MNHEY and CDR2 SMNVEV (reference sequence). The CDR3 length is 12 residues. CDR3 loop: CASSLGGGELFF. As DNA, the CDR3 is TGTGCCAGCAGTTTAGGAGGCGGGGAGCTGTTTTTT.